One and the same sample provided the 14 T cell receptor beta chains below, sequenced in a study of somatic mutations in cytotoxic T cells in rheumatoid arthritis. Produced via immunoSEQ multiplex PCR; TCRdb's table is partial and in-frame only. The data contain some 20,000 clones, around 79% of them seen just once; the ten biggest clones take up 21%. The sample consisted of CD8+ T cells sorted from blood. Source of these receptors: a woman aged 60-70 years in good health.

The CDR3 DNA sequence: TGTGCCAGCAGCGCAATTAGCGGGAGCGCTTACAATGAGCAGTTCTTC. It specifies CASSAISGSAYNEQFF. The V and J genes are TRBV9 and TRBJ2-1; 9 bases fit TRBD2. The CDR3 contains 16 residues. Germline values: CDR1 SGDLS, CDR2 YYNGEE. V lost 3 bases and J lost 4; bases outside the gene matches: 8.

This clone was found a few times. The chain uses TRBV7-9 and TRBJ2-1; 9 positions match TRBD2. The germline gives CDR1 SEHNR, CDR2 FQNEAQ (reference sequence). CDR3 length: 16 residues. J lost 9 bases, V lost 5 bases, and 14 bases had no gene match. The CDR3 here is CASSPRTSAKTGEQFF. CDR3 nucleotide sequence: TGTGCCAGCAGCCCCCGGACTAGCGCGAAAACGGGTGAGCAGTTCTTC. The variable domain in full, completed from reference TRBV7-9 and TRBJ2-1, reads DTGVSQNPRHKITKRGQNVTFRCDPISEHNRLYWYRQTLGQGPEFLTYFQNEAQLEKSRLLSDRFSAERPKGSFSTLEIQRTEQGDSAMYLCASSPRTSAKTGEQFFGPGTRLTVL.

The rearrangement uses TRBV6-4 and TRBJ2-1, with 8 bases matching TRBD2. The trim removed 3 bases at V and 5 bases at J, leaving 6 bases unmatched. The CDR3 is 15 amino acids. Germline-derived CDR1 and CDR2 are MRHNA and SNTAGT. The DNA of the CDR3 is TGTGCCAGCAGTGAGTCGGCGGGAGGAAACAATGAGCAGTTCTTC. This sequence encodes CASSESAGGNNEQFF.

This clone was observed a handful of times. The rearrangement links TRBV11-2 to TRBJ2-7, with D hard to call. The germline gives CDR1 SGHAT, CDR2 FQNNGV. Trimming cost V 1 base and J 0 bases, with 10 bases left between them. The CDR3 extends over 15 amino acids. CDR3 nucleotides: TGTGCCAGCAGCTTAGGTTGGGCCGCCTCCTACGAGCAGTACTTC. Its protein product is CASSLGWAASYEQYF.

This chain connects TRBV15 to TRBJ2-7; TRBD1 or TRBD2 may be the D gene (5 bases each). Trimming cost V 5 bases and J 0 bases, with 11 bases left between them. CDR3 length equals 14 residues. CDR1 and CDR2 (germline): LNHNV, YYDKDF (reference sequence). CDR3 DNA: TGTGCCACCAGCCGGGACGGAAGCTCCTACGAGCAGTACTTC. It yields the protein CATSRDGSSYEQYF. Supplemented by reference TRBV15 and TRBJ2-7, the full variable domain reads DAMVIQNPRYQVTQFGKPVTLSCSQTLNHNVMYWYQQKSSQAPKLLFHYYDKDFNNEADTPDNFQSRRPNTSFCFLDIRSPGLGDTAMYLCATSRDGSSYEQYFGPGTRLTVT.

CDR3: CASSHPGTSAYEQYF. Written as DNA, the CDR3 is TGCGCCAGCAGCCATCCCGGGACGTCCGCCTACGAGCAGTACTTC. The gene calls are TRBV4-1 and TRBJ2-7; D is tentatively TRBD1 or TRBD2 (5 bases each). This CDR3 is 15 amino acids long. The V end lost 3 bases, the J end lost 2 bases, and 14 bases lay between the germline ends. Germline CDR1 and CDR2: MGHRA and YSYEKL.

The chain couples TRBV9 to TRBJ1-2; D is ambiguous. The germline V and J ends were trimmed by 3 bases and 1 base, with 16 bases remaining between them. The CDR3 loop spans 16 amino acids. The germline CDR1 and CDR2 sequences are SGDLS and YYNGEE. CDR3 bases: TGTGCCAGCAGCGGAGCGGAGGACGGTGGTAACTATGGCTACACCTTC. It codes for CASSGAEDGGNYGYTF. Full variable domain (remainder filled in from reference TRBV9 and TRBJ1-2): DSGVTQTPKHLITATGQRVTLRCSPRSGDLSVYWYQQSLDQGLQFLIQYYNGEERAKGNILERFSAQQFPDLHSELNLSSLELGDSALYFCASSGAEDGGNYGYTFGSGTRLTVV.

The chain links TRBV6-5 to TRBJ1-5; no firm D call. This CDR3 is 15 amino acids long. Trimming cost V 0 bases and J 5 bases, with 11 bases left between them. CDR1 and CDR2 (germline): MNHEY, SVGAGI. The DNA for the CDR3 is TGTGCCAGCAGTTACTCGTACGCTGGAGATCAGCCCCAGCATTTT. Translated, it gives CASSYSYAGDQPQHF.

The rearrangement links TRBV7-6 to TRBJ2-7; 7 bases map to TRBD1. V gave up 5 bases and J gave up 0 bases; unmatched junction bases: 4. The CDR3 has 14 amino acids. CDR1 SGHVS and CDR2 FNYEAQ come from the germline V gene. The CDR3 DNA follows: TGTGCCAGCAGCGTTAGGGACAGCTCCTACGAGCAGTACTTC. Translated: CASSVRDSSYEQYF.

The chain is built from TRBV6-1 and TRBJ2-7; possibly TRBD2 for D (5 bases). Germline CDR1 is MNHNS and CDR2 is SASEGT. The germline V and J ends were trimmed by 0 bases and 3 bases, with 15 bases remaining between them. There are 16 residues in the CDR3. The CDR3 region has the DNA TGTGCCAGCAGTGAAGCCCAGGAGGTGGCCGGCTACGAGCAGTACTTC. It is translated as CASSEAQEVAGYEQYF.

This rearrangement joins TRBV7-2 to TRBJ2-1; no clear D. The germline CDR1 and CDR2 sequences are SGHTA and FQGNSA. Trimming cost V 4 bases and J 3 bases, with 7 bases left between them. The CDR3 is 13 residues long. CDR3 in amino acids: CASSSPYYNEQFF. As DNA, the CDR3 is TGTGCCAGCAGCTCGCCGTACTACAATGAGCAGTTCTTC. Filled out from reference TRBV7-2 and TRBJ2-1, the complete variable domain reads GAGVSQSPSNKVTEKGKDVELRCDPISGHTALYWYRQSLGQGLEFLIYFQGNSAPDKSGLPSDRFSAERTGGSVSTLTIQRTQQEDSAVYLCASSSPYYNEQFFGPGTRLTVL.

As concerns this clone: This CDR3 is also generated by other DNA sequences in the sample. This chain uses TRBV27 with TRBJ1-5; D is undetermined. CDR3 length equals 13 residues. CDR1 and CDR2 from the germline V gene are MNHEY and SMNVEV (reference sequence). The V and J ends lost 0 bases and 0 bases respectively, with 0 bases between them. In DNA form, the CDR3 reads TGTGCCAGCAGTTTATCTAGCAATCAGCCCCAGCATTTT. Translating it yields CASSLSSNQPQHF.

The chain joins TRBV6-1 to TRBJ2-7; possible D gene TRBD2, 6 bases. Germline-derived CDR1 and CDR2 are MNHNS and SASEGT. The V and J ends lost 1 base and 0 bases respectively, with 10 bases between them. The CDR3 is 15 residues long. The CDR3 sequence is CASSEDEGGSYEQYF. CDR3 nucleotide sequence: TGTGCCAGCAGTGAAGATGAGGGAGGCTCCTACGAGCAGTACTTC.

The rearrangement uses TRBV7-2 and TRBJ1-5; D possibly corresponds to TRBD1 (6 bases). CDR1 and CDR2 (germline): SGHTA, FQGNSA. The length of the CDR3 is 15 residues. Deletions cut 2 bases from V and 4 bases from J, with 12 bases between. The CDR3 loop is CASSLNTGINQPQHF. In DNA, the CDR3 is TGTGCCAGCAGCTTAAATACAGGGATAAATCAGCCCCAGCATTTT.